Below, 21 T cell receptor beta chains from the same sample are listed, as sequenced in a study of blood T cell repertoires in COVID-19. Measured with immunoSEQ multiplex PCR; TCRdb has only the in-frame clones, and not every one. The top ten hold 2.5% of the sample, which has around 140,000 clones, roughly nine tenths seen once. Source material: peripheral blood. These receptors all stem from a human donor with COVID-19, enrolled during active disease. The donor label of this sample is uncertain.

The genes are TRBV4-1 and TRBJ1-4; 7 bases match TRBD1. The germline V gene encodes CDR1 MGHRA and CDR2 YSYEKL. The length of the CDR3 is 16 residues. The junction had 7 bases not matched to a gene; V was cut back by 1 base and J by 5 bases. CDR3 DNA sequence: TGCGCCAGCAGCCAAGCCTCCGGGACAGCAAATGAAAAACTGTTTTTT. Translating it yields CASSQASGTANEKLFF.

A few counts support this clone. The chain joins TRBV5-4 to TRBJ1-1, with D maybe TRBD1 (5 bases). Germline V lookup: CDR1 SGHNT, CDR2 YYREEE (reference sequence). There are 15 residues in the CDR3. The V end was cut by 0 bases, the J end by 0 bases, with 9 bases between. The CDR3 reads CASSLERTLNTEAFF. Written as DNA, the CDR3 is TGTGCCAGCAGCTTGGAGAGGACACTGAACACTGAAGCTTTCTTT.

The rearrangement links TRBV4-2 to TRBJ2-5; possible D gene TRBD1, 5 bases. The CDR3 is made up of 14 amino acids. Trimming cost V 0 bases and J 4 bases, with 9 bases left between them. Germline CDR1 reads LGHNA; CDR2 reads YNFKEQ. The CDR3 nucleotides are TGTGCCAGCAGCCAAGACCGCCAGGGAGAGACCCAGTACTTC. This gives the protein CASSQDRQGETQYF.

In this sample, this clone turned up once. V and J are TRBV5-1 and TRBJ2-1, with D possibly TRBD2 on 6 matching bases. The CDR3 has 16 residues. The germline gives CDR1 SGHRS, CDR2 YFSETQ. V was pared by 0 bases and J by 6 bases, with 16 bases between. The CDR3 is CASSLAGAGTFNEQFF. DNA for the CDR3: TGCGCCAGCAGCTTGGCCGGGGCGGGGACCTTCAATGAGCAGTTCTTC.

The rearrangement uses TRBV6-5 and TRBJ1-6; no firm D call. The CDR3 loop spans 15 amino acids. CDR1 and CDR2 from the germline V gene are MNHEY and SVGAGI. V gave up 6 bases and J gave up 10 bases, with 19 bases separating them. DNA of the CDR3: TGTGCCAGCAGCCAAACGAGGGAGGGAGGGTCACCCCTCCACTTT. Amino acid sequence: CASSQTREGGSPLHF.

CDR3: CASGLDLETQYF. In DNA form, the CDR3 reads TGTGCCAGCGGACTGGACTTAGAGACCCAGTACTTC. The chain couples TRBV19 to TRBJ2-5; a weak D match, TRBD2 (5 bases). Germline V lookup: CDR1 LNHDA, CDR2 SQIVND (reference sequence). The CDR3 has 12 residues. Deletions cut 9 bases from V and 4 bases from J, with 12 bases between.

The V and J genes are TRBV14 and TRBJ2-7, with D possibly TRBD2 on 6 matching bases. Germline loops: CDR1 SGHDN, CDR2 FVKESK. Trimming cost V 0 bases and J 4 bases, with 10 bases left between them. This CDR3 is 14 amino acids long. CDR3 nucleotide sequence: TGTGCCAGCAGCCAAGATGTGGGGGGATACGAGCAGTACTTC. This sequence encodes CASSQDVGGYEQYF.

The sample holds a few counts of this clone. This chain links TRBV19 with TRBJ1-2; 8 positions match TRBD1. V shed 5 bases and J 3 bases; nucleotides not matched to a gene: 8. The CDR3 totals 15 residues. Germline-derived CDR1 and CDR2 are LNHDA and SQIVND (reference sequence). The CDR3 bases are TGTGCCAGTAGTTCAAGGACAGGGTCTTACTATGGCTACACCTTC. Translated, it gives CASSSRTGSYYGYTF.

This chain joins TRBV18 and TRBJ2-1; D remains unclear. Trimming took off 5 bases at V and 4 bases at J, with 6 bases between the two ends. Germline V gives CDR1 KGHSH, CDR2 LQKENI. This CDR3 spans 12 amino acids. The CDR3 protein is CASSERYNEQFF. The CDR3 bases are TGTGCCAGCTCAGAGAGATACAATGAGCAGTTCTTC.

The gene calls are TRBV7-8 and TRBJ2-7; no reliable D call. V was pared by 1 base and J by 3 bases, with 7 bases between. Germline CDR1 is SGHVS and CDR2 is FQNEAQ. The CDR3 spans 13 residues. Here the CDR3 reads CASSLVQNYEQYF. CDR3 coding DNA: TGTGCCAGCAGCTTAGTTCAGAACTACGAGCAGTACTTC. The variable domain in full, with the rest retrieved from reference TRBV7-8 and TRBJ2-7, is GAGVSQSPRYKVAKRGQDVALRCDPISGHVSLFWYQQALGQGPEFLTYFQNEAQLDKSGLPSDRFFAERPEGSVSTLKIQRTQQEDSAVYLCASSLVQNYEQYFGPGTRLTVT.

This chain uses TRBV3-1 (or the pseudogene TRBV3-2) with TRBJ1-2, with D possibly TRBD1 on 5 matching bases. CDR3 length: 15 amino acids. The germline V gene encodes CDR1 LGHDT and CDR2 YNNKEL (reference sequence). Trimming took off 4 bases at V and 4 bases at J, with 16 bases between the two ends. CDR3 amino acids: CASSLMSAGSYGYTF. The CDR3 DNA is TGTGCCAGCAGCCTAATGAGCGCAGGGTCCTATGGCTACACCTTC.

J is TRBJ2-1 and V is TRBV10-3; a possible D gene is TRBD2 (7 bases). Germline values: CDR1 ENHRY, CDR2 SYGVKD. The CDR3 covers 14 residues. Between the trimmed V and J ends, which lost 4 bases and 6 bases, there was a span of 13 bases. The CDR3 nucleotides read TGTGCCATCAGTGGATCGGGGGGCATCAATGAGCAGTTCTTC. This translates into CAISGSGGINEQFF.

This clone was recorded only once. V is TRBV6-4 and J is TRBJ2-7, with D perhaps TRBD1 (7 bases). The CDR3 is 14 residues long. Per germline, CDR1 MRHNA and CDR2 SNTAGT. The V and J ends lost 6 bases and 6 bases respectively, with 18 bases between them. The CDR3 protein is CASSRPGGPSEQYF. In DNA, the CDR3 is TGTGCCAGCAGCCGACCAGGGGGGCCATCCGAGCAGTACTTC.

The rearrangement uses TRBV6-5 and TRBJ2-1; 8 bases are a match to TRBD2. Germline V gene data show CDR1 as MNHEY and CDR2 as SVGAGI. This CDR3 has 15 residues. Trimming cost V 6 bases and J 1 base; bases outside gene matches: 5. The CDR3 here is CASSRIAGSYNEQFF. The CDR3, as DNA: TGTGCCAGCAGCCGAATAGCGGGATCCTACAATGAGCAGTTCTTC.

V and J are TRBV29-1 and TRBJ2-1, with 12 bases that match TRBD2. The V segment lost 7 bases and the J segment 10 bases; nucleotides outside the gene matches: 11. Germline assignment: CDR1 SQVTM and CDR2 ANQGSEA. This CDR3 is 14 amino acids long. The CDR3 loop reads CSAPTSGGLGEQFF. CDR3 nucleotides: TGCAGCGCACCGACTAGCGGGGGTCTTGGGGAGCAGTTCTTC.

The chain joins TRBV12-3 or TRBV12-4 to TRBJ1-1, with 11 bases that match TRBD1. The CDR3 runs to 13 residues. With 5 bases clipped from V and 7 bases from J, the junction kept 3 bases outside the gene matches. This CDR3 reads CASSVGTGGEAFF. The DNA for the CDR3 is TGTGCCAGCAGTGTCGGGACAGGGGGTGAAGCTTTCTTT.

This chain joins TRBV9 and TRBJ2-1; 12 positions match TRBD2. V dropped 2 bases and J dropped 9; count of bases not matched to a gene: 12. From germline, CDR1 is SGDLS and CDR2 YYNGEE. The CDR3 totals 17 residues. The CDR3 bases are TGTGCCAGCAGCGTCACCCTGACTAGCGGGAGTCTCGGTGAGCAGTTCTTC. Protein sequence: CASSVTLTSGSLGEQFF.

The chain couples TRBV9 to TRBJ2-1, with TRBD2 as a possible D gene (6 bases). CDR3 length equals 16 residues. Germline-derived CDR1 and CDR2 are SGDLS and YYNGEE. Trimming shortened V by 0 bases and J by 4 bases, and 14 bases separated the two germline ends. The CDR3: CASSVVRDWTYNEQFF. The DNA of the CDR3 is TGTGCCAGCAGCGTAGTTAGGGACTGGACGTACAATGAGCAGTTCTTC.

V and J are TRBV27 and TRBJ2-5; TRBD1 aligns across 7 bases. Germline trimming cut 5 bases from V and 4 bases from J; bases unmatched to any gene: 7. CDR1 and CDR2 from the germline V gene are MNHEY and SMNVEV (reference sequence). The CDR3 is 14 residues long. The CDR3 is CASSPRQGPETQYF. DNA of the CDR3: TGTGCCAGCAGTCCGCGACAGGGTCCAGAGACCCAGTACTTC.

This chain connects TRBV14 to TRBJ1-1, with 7 positions matching TRBD1. CDR1 is SGHDN, CDR2 FVKESK, per germline. V lost 3 bases and J lost 4; bases outside the gene matches: 8. The CDR3 extends over 15 amino acids. CDR3 DNA sequence: TGTGCCAGCAGCCAGTCAACCCAGGGGGGCACTGAAGCTTTCTTT. Its translation is CASSQSTQGGTEAFF.

This clone appeared a single time. The CDR3 nucleotides are TGTGCCAGCAGTTACTCGAATACGGGACACGAAAACACCATATATTTT. Its translation is CASSYSNTGHENTIYF. The gene calls are TRBV6-5 and TRBJ1-3, with a possible D match to TRBD1 (6 bases). Germline V lookup: CDR1 MNHEY, CDR2 SVGAGI. The CDR3 totals 16 residues. V was clipped by 0 bases and J by 6 bases, with 15 bases between them.